This entry describes one TCR beta chain. Its antigen is not known. The study ran its PCR with 60 Vbeta and 13 Jbeta primers. Here immunoSEQ multiplex PCR was the method, and the copy in TCRdb shows in-frame clones only, minus some. This table holds about 200,000 clones, roughly 80% found once. This specimen comes from a study of cytomegalovirus exposure and HLA in healthy donors. Regarding the study as a whole: For most TCR sequences rarity was the rule, although some public TCRs occurred in many donors. Overall, about 160 TCR beta chains were annotated as cytomegalovirus-associated. Later analysis identified 16,000 or so TCR beta sequences associated with HLA alleles, using a false discovery rate threshold of 0.05.

Healthy people donating bone marrow made up the donors. The CDR3 runs to 15 residues. The germline V gene encodes CDR1 SNHLY and CDR2 FYNNEI. The V gene lost 2 bases and the J gene lost 7 bases, with 12 bases spanning the gap. The rearrangement links TRBV2 to TRBJ1-6, with D perhaps TRBD1 (5 bases). The material sequenced was PBMCs. The TCR comes from a woman in her twenties or thirties in good health and CMV-seropositive. DNA for the CDR3: TGTGCCAGCAGTGAATCGGGGGTAGGAAATTCACCCCTCCACTTT. This sequence encodes CASSESGVGNSPLHF.